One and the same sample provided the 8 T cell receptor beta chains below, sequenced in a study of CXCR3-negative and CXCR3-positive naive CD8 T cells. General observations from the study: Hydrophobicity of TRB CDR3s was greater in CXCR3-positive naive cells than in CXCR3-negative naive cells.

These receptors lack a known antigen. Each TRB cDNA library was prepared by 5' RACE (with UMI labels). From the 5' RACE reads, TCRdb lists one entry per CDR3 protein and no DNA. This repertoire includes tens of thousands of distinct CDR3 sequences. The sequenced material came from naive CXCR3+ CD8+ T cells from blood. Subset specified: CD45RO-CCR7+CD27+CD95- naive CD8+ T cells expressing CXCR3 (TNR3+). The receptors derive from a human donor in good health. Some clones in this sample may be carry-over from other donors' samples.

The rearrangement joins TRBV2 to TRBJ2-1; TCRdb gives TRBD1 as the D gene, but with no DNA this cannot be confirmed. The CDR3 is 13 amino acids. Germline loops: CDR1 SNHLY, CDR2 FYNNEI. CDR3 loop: CANPDRGRNEQFF.

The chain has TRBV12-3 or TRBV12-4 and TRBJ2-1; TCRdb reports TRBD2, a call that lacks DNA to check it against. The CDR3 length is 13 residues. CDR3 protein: CASSLGSGEAQFF.

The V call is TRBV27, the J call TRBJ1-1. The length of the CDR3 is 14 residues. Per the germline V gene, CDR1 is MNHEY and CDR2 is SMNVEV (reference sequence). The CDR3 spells CASTHLRGDTEAFF.

The CDR3 is CATPGDTGELFF. The chain carries TRBV10-3 and TRBJ2-2; the TRBD1 assignment by TCRdb is unverifiable without DNA. The CDR3 loop spans 12 amino acids. In germline, CDR1 is ENHRY, CDR2 SYGVKD.

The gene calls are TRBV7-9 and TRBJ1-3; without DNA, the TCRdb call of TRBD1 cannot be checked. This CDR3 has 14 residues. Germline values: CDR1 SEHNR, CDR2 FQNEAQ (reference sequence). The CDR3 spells CASSLRDSPNTIYF.

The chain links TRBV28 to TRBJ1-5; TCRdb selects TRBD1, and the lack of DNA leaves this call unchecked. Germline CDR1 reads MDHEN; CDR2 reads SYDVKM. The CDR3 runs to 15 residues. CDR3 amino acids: CASSTSRQANQPQHF.

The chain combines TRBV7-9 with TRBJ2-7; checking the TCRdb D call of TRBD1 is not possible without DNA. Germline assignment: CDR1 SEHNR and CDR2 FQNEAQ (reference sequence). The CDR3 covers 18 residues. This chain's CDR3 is CASSLAKVGTGAIYEQYF.

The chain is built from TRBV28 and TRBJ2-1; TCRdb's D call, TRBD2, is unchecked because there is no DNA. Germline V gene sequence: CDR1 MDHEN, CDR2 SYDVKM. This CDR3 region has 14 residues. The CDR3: CASRERESYNEQFF.